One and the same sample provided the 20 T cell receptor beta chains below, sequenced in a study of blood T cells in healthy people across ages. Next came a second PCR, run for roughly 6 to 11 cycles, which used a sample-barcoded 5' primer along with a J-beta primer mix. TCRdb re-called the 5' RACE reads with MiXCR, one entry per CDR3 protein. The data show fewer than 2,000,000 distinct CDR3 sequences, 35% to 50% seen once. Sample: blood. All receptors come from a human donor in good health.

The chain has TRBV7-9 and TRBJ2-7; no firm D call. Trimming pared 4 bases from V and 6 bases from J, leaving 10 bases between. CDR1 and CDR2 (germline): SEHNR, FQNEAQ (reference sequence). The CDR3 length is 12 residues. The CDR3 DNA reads TGTGCCAGCAGCTCGGACGGGCTCGAGCAGTACTTC. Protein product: CASSSDGLEQYF. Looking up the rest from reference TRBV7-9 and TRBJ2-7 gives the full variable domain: DTGVSQNPRHKITKRGQNVTFRCDPISEHNRLYWYRQTLGQGPEFLTYFQNEAQLEKSRLLSDRFSAERPKGSFSTLEIQRTEQGDSAMYLCASSSDGLEQYFGPGTRLTVT.

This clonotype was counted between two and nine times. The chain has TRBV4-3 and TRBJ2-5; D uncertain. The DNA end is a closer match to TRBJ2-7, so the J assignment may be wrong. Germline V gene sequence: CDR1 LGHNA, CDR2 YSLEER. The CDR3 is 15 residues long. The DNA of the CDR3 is TGCGCCAGCAGCCAAGGTCGCGACCAGGACTACGAGCAGTACTTC. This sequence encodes CASSQGRDQDYEQYF.

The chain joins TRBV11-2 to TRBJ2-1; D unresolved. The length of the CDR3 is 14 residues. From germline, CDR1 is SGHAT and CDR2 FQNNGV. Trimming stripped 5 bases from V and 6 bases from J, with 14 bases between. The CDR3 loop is CASSRLRPTNEQFF. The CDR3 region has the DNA TGTGCCAGCAGCCGTTTGCGCCCGACCAATGAGCAGTTCTTC.

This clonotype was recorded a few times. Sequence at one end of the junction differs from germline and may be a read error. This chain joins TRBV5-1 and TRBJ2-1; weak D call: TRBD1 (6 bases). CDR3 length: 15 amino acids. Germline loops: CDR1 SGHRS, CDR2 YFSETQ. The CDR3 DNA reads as TGTGCCAGCAGCCTCGGACAGAACTCCTACAATGAGCAGTTCTTC. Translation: CASSLGQNSYNEQFF.

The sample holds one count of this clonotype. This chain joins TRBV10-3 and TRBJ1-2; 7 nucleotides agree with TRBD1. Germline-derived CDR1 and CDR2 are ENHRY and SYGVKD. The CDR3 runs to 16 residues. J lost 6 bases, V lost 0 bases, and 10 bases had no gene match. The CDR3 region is CAISESTTGIDHGYTF. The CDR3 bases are TGTGCCATCAGTGAGTCAACGACAGGGATCGACCATGGCTACACCTTC.

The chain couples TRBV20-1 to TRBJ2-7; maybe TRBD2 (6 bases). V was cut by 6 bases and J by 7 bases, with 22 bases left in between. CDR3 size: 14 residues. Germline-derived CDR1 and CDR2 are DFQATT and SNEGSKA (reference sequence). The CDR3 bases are TGCAGTGCCGAGGAGGGCTTGCGGTTCGATGAGCAGTACTTC. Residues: CSAEEGLRFDEQYF.

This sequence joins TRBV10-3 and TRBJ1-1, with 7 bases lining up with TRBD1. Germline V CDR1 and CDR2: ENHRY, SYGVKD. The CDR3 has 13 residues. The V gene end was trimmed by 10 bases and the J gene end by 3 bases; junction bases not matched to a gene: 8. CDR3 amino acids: CATRGQQDTEAFF. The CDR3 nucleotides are TGTGCCACCCGGGGACAGCAGGACACTGAAGCTTTCTTT.

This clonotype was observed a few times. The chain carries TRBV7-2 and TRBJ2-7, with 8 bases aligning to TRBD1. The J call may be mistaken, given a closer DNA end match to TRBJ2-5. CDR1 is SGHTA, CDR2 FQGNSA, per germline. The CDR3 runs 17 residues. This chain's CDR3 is CASSLATGQGVGETQYF. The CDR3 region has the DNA TGTGCCAGCAGCTTAGCTACCGGACAGGGCGTAGGGGAGACCCAGTACTTC.

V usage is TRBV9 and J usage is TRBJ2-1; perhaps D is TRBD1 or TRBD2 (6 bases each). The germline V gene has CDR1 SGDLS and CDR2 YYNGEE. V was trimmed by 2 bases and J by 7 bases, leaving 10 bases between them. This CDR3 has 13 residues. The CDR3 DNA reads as TGTGCCAGCAGCGTGGGGGGCAAAAATGAGCAGTTCTTC. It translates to CASSVGGKNEQFF.

The CDR3 nucleotides read TGTGCCAGCGGCAGACAGGGGAACACTGAAGCTTTCTTT. This translates into CASGRQGNTEAFF. The rearrangement links TRBV7-2 to TRBJ1-1; 7 positions match TRBD1. Trimming took 8 bases from V and 1 from J; bases not matched to a gene: 4. The CDR3 runs 13 residues. Germline-derived CDR1 and CDR2 are SGHTA and FQGNSA.

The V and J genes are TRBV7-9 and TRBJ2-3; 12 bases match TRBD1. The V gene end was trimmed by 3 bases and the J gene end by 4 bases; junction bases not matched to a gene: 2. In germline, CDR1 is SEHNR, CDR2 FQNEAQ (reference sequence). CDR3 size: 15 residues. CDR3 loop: CASSFGTGGPDTQYF. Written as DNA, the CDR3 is TGTGCCAGCAGCTTCGGGACAGGGGGCCCAGATACGCAGTATTTT. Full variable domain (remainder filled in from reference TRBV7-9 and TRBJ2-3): DTGVSQNPRHKITKRGQNVTFRCDPISEHNRLYWYRQTLGQGPEFLTYFQNEAQLEKSRLLSDRFSAERPKGSFSTLEIQRTEQGDSAMYLCASSFGTGGPDTQYFGPGTRLTVL.

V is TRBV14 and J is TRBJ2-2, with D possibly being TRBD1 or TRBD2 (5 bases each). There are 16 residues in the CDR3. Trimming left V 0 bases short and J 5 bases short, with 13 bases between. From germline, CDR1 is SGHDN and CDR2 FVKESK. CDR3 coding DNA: TGTGCCAGCAGCCAAGATTCGGGACCAGGGACCGGGGAGCTGTTTTTT. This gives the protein CASSQDSGPGTGELFF.

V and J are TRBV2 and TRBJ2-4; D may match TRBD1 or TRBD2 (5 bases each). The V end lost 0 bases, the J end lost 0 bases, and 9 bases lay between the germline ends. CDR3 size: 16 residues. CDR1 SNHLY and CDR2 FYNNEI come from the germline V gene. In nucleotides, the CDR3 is TGTGCCAGCAGTGAAGCCCTGGGGGTAGCCAAAAACATTCAGTACTTC. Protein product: CASSEALGVAKNIQYF.

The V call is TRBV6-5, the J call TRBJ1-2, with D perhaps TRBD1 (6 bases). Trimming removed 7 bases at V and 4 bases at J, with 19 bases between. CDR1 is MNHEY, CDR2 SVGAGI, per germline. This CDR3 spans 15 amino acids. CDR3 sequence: CASTHRRGRTYGYTF. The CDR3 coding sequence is TGTGCCAGCACCCACCGGCGGGGGCGCACCTATGGCTACACCTTC.

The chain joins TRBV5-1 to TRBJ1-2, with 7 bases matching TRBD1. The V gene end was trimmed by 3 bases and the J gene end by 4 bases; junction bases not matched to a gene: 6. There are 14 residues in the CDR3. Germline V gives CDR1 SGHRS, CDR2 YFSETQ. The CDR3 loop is CASSSVTGSYGYTF. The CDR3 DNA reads TGCGCCAGCAGCTCTGTGACAGGGAGCTATGGCTACACCTTC. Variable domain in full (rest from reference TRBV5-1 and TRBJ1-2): KAGVTQTPRYLIKTRGQQVTLSCSPISGHRSVSWYQQTPGQGLQFLFEYFSETQRNKGNFPGRFSGRQFSNSRSEMNVSTLELGDSALYLCASSSVTGSYGYTFGSGTRLTVV.

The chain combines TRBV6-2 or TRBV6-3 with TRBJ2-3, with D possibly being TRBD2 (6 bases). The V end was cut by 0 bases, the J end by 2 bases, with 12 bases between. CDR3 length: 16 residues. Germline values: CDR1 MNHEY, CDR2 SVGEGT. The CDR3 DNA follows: TGTGCCAGCAGTTACTCTCCTAGCGCCATCACAGATACGCAGTATTTT. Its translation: CASSYSPSAITDTQYF.

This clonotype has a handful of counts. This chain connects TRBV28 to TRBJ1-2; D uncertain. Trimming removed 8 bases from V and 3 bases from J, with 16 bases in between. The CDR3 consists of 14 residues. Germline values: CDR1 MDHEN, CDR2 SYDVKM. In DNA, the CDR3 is TGTGCCAGCGGAATTCGGGCTGCTTACTATGGCTACACCTTC. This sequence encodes CASGIRAAYYGYTF.

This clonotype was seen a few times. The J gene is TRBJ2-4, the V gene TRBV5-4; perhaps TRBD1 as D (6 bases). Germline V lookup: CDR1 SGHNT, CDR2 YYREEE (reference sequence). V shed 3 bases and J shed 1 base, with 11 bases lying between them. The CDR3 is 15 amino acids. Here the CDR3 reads CASSSQGQAKNIQYF. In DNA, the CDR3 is TGTGCCAGCAGCTCCCAGGGGCAGGCCAAAAACATTCAGTACTTC.

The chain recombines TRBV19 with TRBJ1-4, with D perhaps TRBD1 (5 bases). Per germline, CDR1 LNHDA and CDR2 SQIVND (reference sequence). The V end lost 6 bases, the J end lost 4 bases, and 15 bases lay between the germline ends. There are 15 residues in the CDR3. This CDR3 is CASSPGKVDNEKLFF. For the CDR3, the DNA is TGTGCCAGTAGCCCAGGGAAGGTCGATAATGAAAAACTGTTTTTT.

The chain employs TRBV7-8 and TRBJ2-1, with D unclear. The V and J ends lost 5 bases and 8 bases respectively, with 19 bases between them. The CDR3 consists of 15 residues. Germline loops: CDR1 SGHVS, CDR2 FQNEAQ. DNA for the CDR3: TGTGCCAGCAGCATCGATTGGAGTCTTACTGATGAGCAGTTCTTC. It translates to CASSIDWSLTDEQFF.